This is a list of T cell receptor beta chains from one sample in a study of cytomegalovirus exposure and HLA in healthy donors. Measured with immunoSEQ multiplex PCR; TCRdb has only the in-frame clones, and not every one. The sample has roughly 170,000 clones, over 60% seen once. The sample taken for sequencing was PBMCs. Receptors originate from a woman aged 25 to 45 in good health and CMV-seronegative. Both conserved end residues are trimmed from each CDR3.

V gene: TRBV4-3
CDR3 length: 13
J gene: TRBJ1-2
CDR3 protein: ASSQSRGLNYGYT

V gene: TRBV27
CDR3 length: 12
J gene: TRBJ2-7
CDR3 protein: ASSLRRATYEQY

V gene: TRBV7-7
CDR3 length: 13
J gene: TRBJ2-1
CDR3 protein: ASSSLAGGHNEQF

V gene: TRBV2
CDR3 length: 12
J gene: TRBJ2-1
CDR3 protein: ASSERTAYNEQF

V gene: TRBV7-2
CDR3 length: 13
J gene: TRBJ1-4
CDR3 protein: ASSLLPEVNEKLF

V gene: TRBV5-1
CDR3 length: 15
J gene: TRBJ2-6
CDR3 protein: ASSRTSGGSGANVLT

V gene: TRBV11-3
CDR3 length: 12
J gene: TRBJ1-1
CDR3 protein: ASSLGRANTEAF

V gene: TRBV5-3
CDR3 length: 15
J gene: TRBJ2-7
CDR3 protein: APWGTSGRDSSYEQY

V gene: TRBV5-1
CDR3 length: 11
J gene: TRBJ1-2
CDR3 protein: ASGRGPNYGYT

V gene: TRBV25-1
CDR3 length: 15
J gene: TRBJ2-7
CDR3 protein: ASSEFRSSGQGYEQY

V gene: TRBV15
CDR3 length: 13
J gene: TRBJ2-2
CDR3 protein: ATSRPGVHGGELF

V gene: TRBV30
CDR3 length: 13
J gene: TRBJ2-2
CDR3 protein: AWRTSGAESGELF

V gene: TRBV27
CDR3 length: 6
J gene: TRBJ2-5
CDR3 protein: ASSPDY

V gene: TRBV5-5
CDR3 length: 11
J gene: TRBJ2-7
CDR3 protein: ASSATDSYEQY

V gene: TRBV7-8
CDR3 length: 13
J gene: TRBJ2-7
CDR3 protein: ASSPTGQGQYEQY

V gene: TRBV7-9
CDR3 length: 15
J gene: TRBJ2-7
CDR3 protein: ASSLSGDRGRSYEQY

V gene: TRBV11-1
CDR3 length: 12
J gene: TRBJ1-6
CDR3 protein: ASSPDRINSPLH

V gene: TRBV7-6
CDR3 length: 13
J gene: TRBJ1-3
CDR3 protein: ASSVGRGTGNTIY

V gene: TRBV5-4
CDR3 length: 11
J gene: TRBJ2-2
CDR3 protein: ASGGGNTGELF

V gene: TRBV19
CDR3 length: 13
J gene: TRBJ1-2
CDR3 protein: ASSTYRGRNYGYT

V gene: TRBV27
CDR3 length: 11
J gene: TRBJ1-3
CDR3 protein: ASSENFGNTIY

V gene: TRBV7-2
CDR3 length: 14
J gene: TRBJ1-1
CDR3 protein: ASSLDSGTGNTEAF